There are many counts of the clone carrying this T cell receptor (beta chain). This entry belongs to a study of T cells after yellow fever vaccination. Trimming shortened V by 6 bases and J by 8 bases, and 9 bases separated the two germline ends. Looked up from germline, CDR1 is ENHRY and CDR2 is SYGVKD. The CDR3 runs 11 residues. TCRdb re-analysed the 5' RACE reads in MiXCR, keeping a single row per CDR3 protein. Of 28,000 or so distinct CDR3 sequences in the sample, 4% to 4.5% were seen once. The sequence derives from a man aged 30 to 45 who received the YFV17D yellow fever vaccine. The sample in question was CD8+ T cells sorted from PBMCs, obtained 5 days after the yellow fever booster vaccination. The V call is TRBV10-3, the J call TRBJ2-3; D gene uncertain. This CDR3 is CAIREKGTQYF. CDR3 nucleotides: TGTGCCATCAGGGAAAAGGGTACGCAGTATTTT.